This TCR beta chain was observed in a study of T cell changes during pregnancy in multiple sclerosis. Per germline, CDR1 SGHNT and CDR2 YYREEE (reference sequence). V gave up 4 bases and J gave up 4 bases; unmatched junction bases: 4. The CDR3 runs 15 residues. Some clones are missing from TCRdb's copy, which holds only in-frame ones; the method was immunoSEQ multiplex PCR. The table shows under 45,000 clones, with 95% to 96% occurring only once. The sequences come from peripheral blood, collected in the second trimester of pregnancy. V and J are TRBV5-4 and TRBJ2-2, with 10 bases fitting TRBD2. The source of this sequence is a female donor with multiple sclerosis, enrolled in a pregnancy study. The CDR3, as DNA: TGTGCCAGCAGCCCCGGACTAGCGGCCACCGGGGAGCTGTTTTTT. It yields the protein CASSPGLAATGELFF.